Listed below are T cell receptor beta chains from one sample, sequenced in a study of T cells after yellow fever vaccination. Via MiXCR, TCRdb re-called the 5' RACE reads, giving one row per CDR3 protein. Counted here are hundreds of thousands of distinct CDR3 sequences, roughly 12% occurring once; the ten biggest clones make up approximately 15%. The sample was PBMCs, taken on the day of the yellow fever booster vaccination. The origin of the receptors is a man aged 25-45 years who received the YFV17D yellow fever vaccine. CDR3s include the opening cysteine and the closing phenylalanine or tryptophan. A D gene is named only where the DNA matches it firmly. Clone size is stated in some rows and not others, as once, few, many or a class when expanded.

TRBJ1-2,TRBV29-1,many,13,TRBD1,CSAPDRGRGGYTF,TGCAGCGCCCCCGACAGGGGGCGGGGTGGCTACACCTTC
TRBJ2-7,TRBV30,few,14,-,CALTAYREEDEQYF,TGTGCCTTAACCGCGTACAGGGAGGAGGACGAGCAGTACTTC
TRBJ2-5,TRBV7-9,-,16,-,CASSSRQGLQWETQYF,TGTGCCAGCAGCTCGCGGCAGGGTCTTCAGTGGGAGACCCAGTACTTC
TRBJ2-6,TRBV20-1,-,17,TRBD2,CSASPSSGVSGANVLTF,TGCAGTGCTTCTCCTTCTAGCGGGGTCTCTGGGGCCAACGTCCTGACTTTC
TRBJ2-3,TRBV5-1,-,14,TRBD1,CASSLGTGVDTQYF,TGCGCCAGCAGCTTGGGGACAGGGGTTGATACGCAGTATTTT
TRBJ2-7,TRBV20-1,-,16,TRBD1,CSAKSFFDRGRDEQYF,TGCAGTGCTAAGAGTTTTTTTGACAGGGGTCGCGACGAGCAGTACTTC
TRBJ1-1,TRBV6-5,-,14,-,CASSYRSLNTEAFF,TGTGCCAGCAGTTACAGATCCTTGAACACTGAAGCTTTCTTT
TRBJ2-2,TRBV6-2/TRBV6-3,few,15,-,CASSSQGLYTGELFF,TGTGCCAGCAGTTCCCAGGGGCTATACACCGGGGAGCTGTTTTTT
TRBJ1-4,TRBV7-9,-,16,TRBD1,CASSPNRQGVREKLFF,TGTGCCAGCAGCCCCAACAGACAGGGAGTCCGTGAAAAACTGTTTTTT
TRBJ1-5,TRBV7-9,-,14,-,CASSPELDNQPQHF,TGTGCCAGCAGCCCAGAGTTAGACAATCAGCCCCAGCATTTT
TRBJ2-2,TRBV7-3,many,17,-,CASSGLGNRLHTGELFF,TGTGCCAGCAGCGGATTAGGGAATCGATTGCACACCGGGGAGCTGTTTTTT
TRBJ2-5,TRBV7-5,-,17,-,CISVPEVPRGRKETQYF,-
TRBJ1-2,TRBV20-1,-,14,-,CSARGAGKGYGYTF,TGCAGTGCTAGAGGGGCAGGGAAGGGGTATGGCTACACCTTC
TRBJ1-5,TRBV20-1,few,13,-,CSAHPGYNQPQHF,TGCAGTGCCCACCCCGGGTACAATCAGCCCCAGCATTTT
TRBJ2-5,TRBV14,few,16,TRBD2,CASSQDVLAGGETQYF,TGTGCCAGCAGCCAAGACGTACTAGCGGGAGGGGAGACCCAGTACTTC
TRBJ2-1,TRBV12-3/TRBV12-4,few,13,-,CASITYGANEQFF,TGTGCCAGCATCACGTACGGGGCCAATGAGCAGTTCTTC
TRBJ1-1,TRBV29-1,-,13,-,CSVEARLNTEAFF,TGCAGCGTTGAAGCCAGGTTGAACACTGAAGCTTTCTTT
TRBJ2-3,TRBV23-1,-,14,-,CASCSIRGGDTQYF,TGCGCCAGCTGCTCAATCAGGGGCGGGGATACGCAGTATTTT
TRBJ2-7,TRBV25-1,-,15,TRBD1,CASSEYLQGANEQYF,TGTGCCAGCAGTGAATATTTGCAGGGGGCTAACGAGCAGTACTTC
TRBJ1-2,TRBV20-1,-,12,-,CSAREPEYGYTF,TGCAGTGCTAGAGAACCGGAGTATGGCTACACCTTC
TRBJ1-1,TRBV25-1,few,14,-,CASSAITGGSEAFF,TGTGCCAGCAGTGCGATAACAGGTGGTTCTGAAGCTTTCTTT
TRBJ2-1,TRBV5-1,few,15,-,CASSLEGAGGYEQFF,TGCGCCAGCAGCTTGGAGGGAGCAGGTGGCTATGAGCAGTTCTTC
TRBJ2-4,TRBV3-1,-,14,-,CASSQSRGRNIQYF,TGTGCCAGCAGCCAAAGCAGGGGCAGAAACATTCAGTACTTC
TRBJ2-1,TRBV29-1,few,13,TRBD2,CSVKRESGNEQFF,TGCAGCGTAAAGCGGGAGTCAGGTAATGAGCAGTTCTTC
TRBJ2-4,TRBV20-1,-,15,-,CSAESVGIAKNIQYF,TGCAGTGCGGAGAGCGTGGGAATAGCCAAAAACATTCAGTACTTC
TRBJ1-2,TRBV6-2/TRBV6-3,few,15,-,CASSYSGAGPYGYTF,TGTGCCAGCAGTTACTCTGGAGCAGGCCCCTATGGCTACACCTTC
TRBJ2-3,TRBV28,-,14,-,CASSLPLITDTQYF,TGTGCCAGCAGTTTACCCCTAATCACAGATACGCAGTATTTT
TRBJ2-1,TRBV3-1,-,12,-,CASSQGGLGQFF,TGTGCCAGCAGCCAAGGGGGCTTAGGCCAGTTCTTC
TRBJ2-3,TRBV6-2/TRBV6-3,-,13,-,CASSANSAGTQYF,TGTGCCAGCAGTGCCAACTCCGCCGGCACGCAGTATTTT
TRBJ2-1,TRBV7-9,few,16,TRBD2,CASSPPTVGGSNEQFF,TGTGCCAGCAGCCCCCCAACGGTTGGCGGGAGTAATGAGCAGTTCTTC
TRBJ2-1,TRBV5-1,-,14,-,CASSLGADSYEQFF,TGCGCCAGCAGCTTAGGAGCGGATAGCTATGAGCAGTTCTTC
TRBJ2-7,TRBV3-1,few,13,-,CASGGTTTYEQYF,TGTGCCAGCGGCGGGACAACTACCTACGAGCAGTACTTC
TRBJ2-3,TRBV7-2,few,19,TRBD2,CASSLAYSTSGTSTDTQYF,TGTGCCAGCAGCTTAGCGTATTCAACTAGCGGAACTAGCACAGATACGCAGTATTTT
TRBJ2-3,TRBV5-1,-,13,-,CASRQGLTDTQYF,TGCGCCAGCAGGCAGGGGTTAACAGATACGCAGTATTTT
TRBJ2-1,TRBV27,few,13,-,CASTPQGPTEQFF,TGTGCCAGCACTCCCCAAGGTCCAACAGAGCAGTTCTTC
TRBJ2-5,TRBV6-1,few,14,-,CATSKGELPETQYF,TGTGCCACCTCCAAGGGGGAACTACCAGAGACCCAGTACTTC
TRBJ2-7,TRBV20-1,-,16,-,CSAPNYRVGFSYEQYF,TGCAGTGCTCCCAATTACAGGGTTGGTTTCAGCTACGAGCAGTACTTC
TRBJ2-5,TRBV20-1,-,17,TRBD1,CSAKVGQATFLQGTQYF,TGCAGTGCTAAAGTTGGACAGGCGACCTTCTTGCAAGGGACCCAGTACTTC
TRBJ2-1,TRBV20-1,-,13,TRBD2,CSAGGRIRNEQFF,TGCAGTGCCGGCGGGAGGATTAGAAATGAGCAGTTCTTC
TRBJ1-1,TRBV6-5,few,13,TRBD1,CASSYPGDRQAFF,TGTGCCAGCAGTTACCCGGGGGACAGGCAAGCTTTCTTT
TRBJ1-2,TRBV20-1,few,14,-,CSASHRGETYGYTF,TGCAGTGCTAGCCACCGCGGGGAGACGTATGGCTACACCTTC
TRBJ2-7,TRBV6-1,-,18,-,CASRQPGLQGPTPYEQYF,TGTGCCAGCAGACAACCGGGACTACAGGGGCCCACGCCCTACGAGCAGTACTTC
TRBJ1-5,TRBV20-1,-,14,-,CSARRGDNDQPQHF,TGCAGTGCTAGGAGGGGGGACAACGATCAGCCCCAGCATTTT
TRBJ2-1,TRBV7-8,few,17,TRBD2,CASSLAGGVRSYNEQFF,TGTGCCAGCAGCTTAGCGGGAGGGGTGCGGTCCTACAATGAGCAGTTCTTC
TRBJ2-7,TRBV3-1,-,14,-,CASSPGAKFYEQYF,TGTGCCAGCAGCCCCGGAGCCAAGTTCTACGAGCAGTACTTC
TRBJ1-1,TRBV9,few,15,-,CASSVDGTLNTEAFF,TGTGCCAGCAGCGTAGACGGCACATTGAACACTGAAGCTTTCTTT
TRBJ2-1,TRBV7-2,-,16,TRBD2,CASRRKREVGSVEQFF,TGTGCCAGCAGGCGTAAGCGGGAGGTTGGCTCCGTAGAGCAGTTCTTC
TRBJ2-2,TRBV4-3,-,16,-,CASSQDHGTNTGELFF,TGCGCCAGCAGCCAAGATCACGGGACGAACACCGGGGAGCTGTTTTTT
TRBJ2-6,TRBV5-1,few,19,TRBD1,CASSLLRGTGGPGANVLTF,TGCGCCAGCAGCTTGCTGCGCGGGACAGGGGGCCCTGGGGCCAACGTCCTGACTTTC
TRBJ2-1,TRBV6-2/TRBV6-3,few,15,TRBD2,CASTLGGRANDEQFF,TGTGCCAGCACTCTCGGCGGGAGGGCCAATGATGAGCAGTTCTTC
TRBJ2-7,TRBV7-9,many,12,-,CASSLANYEQYF,TGTGCCAGCAGCTTGGCCAACTACGAGCAGTACTTC
TRBJ2-1,TRBV6-5,few,15,-,CASSYGDPSYNEQFF,TGTGCCAGCAGTTACGGGGACCCATCCTACAATGAGCAGTTCTTC
TRBJ2-7,TRBV7-9,-,13,-,CASRAGSTGEQYF,TGTGCCAGCAGGGCGGGCTCAACGGGGGAGCAGTACTTC
TRBJ2-3,TRBV10-2,-,15,-,CASSEFGSHSDTQYF,TGCGCCAGCAGTGAGTTCGGTAGCCACTCAGATACGCAGTATTTT
TRBJ1-2,TRBV30,few,13,TRBD1,CACAGQGNYGYTF,TGTGCCTGTGCGGGACAGGGAAACTATGGCTACACCTTC
TRBJ2-2,TRBV6-5,few,13,-,CASSFQGGGELFF,TGTGCCAGCAGTTTTCAGGGGGGCGGGGAGCTGTTTTTT
TRBJ2-6,TRBV24-1,-,17,TRBD2,CATRPSSGRDGANVLTF,TGTGCCACCAGACCTTCTAGCGGGAGAGACGGGGCCAACGTCCTGACTTTC
TRBJ1-1,TRBV27,-,15,-,CASSLRGWVNTEAFF,TGTGCCAGCAGTCTCCGCGGGTGGGTGAACACTGAAGCTTTCTTT